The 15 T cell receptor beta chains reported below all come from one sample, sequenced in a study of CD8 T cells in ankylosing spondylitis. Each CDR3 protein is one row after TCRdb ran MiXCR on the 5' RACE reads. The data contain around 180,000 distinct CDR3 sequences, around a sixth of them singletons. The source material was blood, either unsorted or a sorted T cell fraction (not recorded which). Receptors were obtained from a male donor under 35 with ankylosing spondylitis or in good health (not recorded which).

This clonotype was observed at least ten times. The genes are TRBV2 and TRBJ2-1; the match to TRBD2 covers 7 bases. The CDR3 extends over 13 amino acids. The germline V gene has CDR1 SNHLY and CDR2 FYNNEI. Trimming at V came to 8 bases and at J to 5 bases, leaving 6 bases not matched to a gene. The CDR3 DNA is TGTGCCAGCGGACGCGGGAGTAACAATGAGCAGTTCTTC. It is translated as CASGRGSNNEQFF.

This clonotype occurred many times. The chain's CDR3 is CASSLSGRMNEQFF. The CDR3 nucleotides are TGTGCCAGCAGTCTAAGCGGGAGGATGAATGAGCAGTTCTTC. The chain carries TRBV11-2 and TRBJ2-1; 9 bases are shared with TRBD2. Germline assignment: CDR1 SGHAT and CDR2 FQNNGV. This CDR3 contains 14 residues. The trim removed 6 bases at V and 7 bases at J, leaving 7 bases unmatched. Full variable domain (outside the CDR3, taken from reference TRBV11-2 and TRBJ2-1): EAGVAQSPRYKIIEKRQSVAFWCNPISGHATLYWYQQILGQGPKLLIQFQNNGVVDDSQLPKDRFSAERLKGVDSTLKIQPAKLEDSAVYLCASSLSGRMNEQFFGPGTRLTVL.

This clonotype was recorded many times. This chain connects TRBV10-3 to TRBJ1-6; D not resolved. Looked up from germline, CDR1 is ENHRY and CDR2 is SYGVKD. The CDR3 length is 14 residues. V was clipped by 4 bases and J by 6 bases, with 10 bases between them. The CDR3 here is CAISGGLGNSPLHF. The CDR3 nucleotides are TGTGCCATCAGTGGCGGGTTAGGTAATTCACCCCTCCACTTT.

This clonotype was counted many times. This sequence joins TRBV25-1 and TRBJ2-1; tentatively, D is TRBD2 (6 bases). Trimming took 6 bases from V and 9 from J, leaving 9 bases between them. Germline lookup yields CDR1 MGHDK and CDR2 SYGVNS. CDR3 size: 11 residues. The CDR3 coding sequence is TGTGCCAGCAGCCCCGGGGGTGAGCAGTTCTTC. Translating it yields CASSPGGEQFF.

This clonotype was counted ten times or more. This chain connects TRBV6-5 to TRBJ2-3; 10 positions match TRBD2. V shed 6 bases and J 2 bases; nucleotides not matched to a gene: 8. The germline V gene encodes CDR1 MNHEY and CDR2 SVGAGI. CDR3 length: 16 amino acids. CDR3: CASRGETSGPTDTQYF. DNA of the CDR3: TGTGCCAGCAGGGGCGAGACTAGCGGGCCCACAGATACGCAGTATTTT.

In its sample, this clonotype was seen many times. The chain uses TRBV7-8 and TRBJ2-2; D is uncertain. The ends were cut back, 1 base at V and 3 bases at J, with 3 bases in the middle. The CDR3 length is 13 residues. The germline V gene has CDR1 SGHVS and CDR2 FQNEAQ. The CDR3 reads CASSLGYTGELFF. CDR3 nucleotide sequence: TGTGCCAGCAGCTTAGGTTACACCGGGGAGCTGTTTTTT. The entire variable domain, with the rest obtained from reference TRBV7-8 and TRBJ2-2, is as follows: GAGVSQSPRYKVAKRGQDVALRCDPISGHVSLFWYQQALGQGPEFLTYFQNEAQLDKSGLPSDRFFAERPEGSVSTLKIQRTQQEDSAVYLCASSLGYTGELFFGEGSRLTVL.

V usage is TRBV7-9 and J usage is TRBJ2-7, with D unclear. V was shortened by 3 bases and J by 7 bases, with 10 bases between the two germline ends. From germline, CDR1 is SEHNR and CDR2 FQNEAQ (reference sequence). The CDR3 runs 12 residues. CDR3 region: CASSLVYAEQYF. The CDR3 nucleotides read TGTGCCAGCAGCTTGGTATACGCGGAGCAGTACTTC.

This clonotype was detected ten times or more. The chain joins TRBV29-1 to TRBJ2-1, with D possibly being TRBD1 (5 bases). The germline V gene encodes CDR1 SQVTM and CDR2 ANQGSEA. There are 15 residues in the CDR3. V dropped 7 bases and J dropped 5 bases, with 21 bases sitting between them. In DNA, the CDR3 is TGCAGCGCCCCAGGGTTGCAGGGAAGTAACAATGAGCAGTTCTTC. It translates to CSAPGLQGSNNEQFF.

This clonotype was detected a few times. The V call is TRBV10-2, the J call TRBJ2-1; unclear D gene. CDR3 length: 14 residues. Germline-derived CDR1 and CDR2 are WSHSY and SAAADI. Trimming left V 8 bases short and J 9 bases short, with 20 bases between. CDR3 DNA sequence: TGCGCCAGCCAGTTCCAGCAAACCTTGGGTGAGCAGTTCTTC. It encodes CASQFQQTLGEQFF.

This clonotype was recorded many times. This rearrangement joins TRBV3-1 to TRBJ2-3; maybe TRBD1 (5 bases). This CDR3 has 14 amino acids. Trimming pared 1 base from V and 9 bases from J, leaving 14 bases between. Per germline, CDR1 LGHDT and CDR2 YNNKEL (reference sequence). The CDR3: CASSQVGPGFTQYF. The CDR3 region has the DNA TGTGCCAGCAGCCAAGTGGGGCCGGGCTTCACGCAGTATTTT.

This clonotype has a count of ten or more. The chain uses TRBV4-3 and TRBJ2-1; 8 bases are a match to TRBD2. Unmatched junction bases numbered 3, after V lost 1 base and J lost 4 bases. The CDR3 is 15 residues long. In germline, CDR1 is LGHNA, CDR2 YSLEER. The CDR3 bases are TGCGCCAGCAGCCAAGGACTAGCGACTTACAATGAGCAGTTCTTC. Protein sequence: CASSQGLATYNEQFF.

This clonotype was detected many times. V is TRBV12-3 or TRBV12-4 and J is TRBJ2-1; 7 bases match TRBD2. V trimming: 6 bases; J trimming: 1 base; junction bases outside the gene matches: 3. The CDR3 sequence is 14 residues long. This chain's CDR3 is CASRWEGSYNEQFF. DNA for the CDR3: TGTGCCAGCAGGTGGGAGGGGTCCTACAATGAGCAGTTCTTC.

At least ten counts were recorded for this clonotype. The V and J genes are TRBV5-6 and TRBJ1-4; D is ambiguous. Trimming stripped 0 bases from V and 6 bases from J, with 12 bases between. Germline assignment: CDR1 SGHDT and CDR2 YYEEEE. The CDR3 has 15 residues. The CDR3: CASSLAVLGDEKLFF. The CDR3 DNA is TGTGCCAGCAGCTTGGCCGTGCTTGGTGATGAAAAACTGTTTTTT.

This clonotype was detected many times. In DNA, the CDR3 is TGTGCCAGCACACAGGGGTACACCGGGGAGCTGTTTTTT. Protein sequence: CASTQGYTGELFF. The chain couples TRBV7-8 to TRBJ2-2, with 7 positions matching TRBD1. This CDR3 is 13 amino acids long. Germline lookup yields CDR1 SGHVS and CDR2 FQNEAQ. After removal of 7 bases from V and 3 bases from J, the junction contained 2 bases not matched to a gene. Filled out from reference TRBV7-8 and TRBJ2-2, the complete variable domain reads GAGVSQSPRYKVAKRGQDVALRCDPISGHVSLFWYQQALGQGPEFLTYFQNEAQLDKSGLPSDRFFAERPEGSVSTLKIQRTQQEDSAVYLCASTQGYTGELFFGEGSRLTVL.

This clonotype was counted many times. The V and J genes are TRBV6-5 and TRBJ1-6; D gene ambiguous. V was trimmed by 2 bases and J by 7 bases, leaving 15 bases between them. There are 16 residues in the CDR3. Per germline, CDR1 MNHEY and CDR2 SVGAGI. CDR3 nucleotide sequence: TGTGCCAGCAGTTACCTCCCCGGGAAAGAAAATTCACCCCTCCACTTT. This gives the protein CASSYLPGKENSPLHF.